The sequence of this T cell receptor (beta chain) was determined in a study of cytomegalovirus exposure and HLA in healthy donors. Notes on the study in general: Indistinguishable V segments such as TRBV6-2 and TRBV6-3 were excluded. It was reported in a later analysis that an Asian-associated ancestry cluster showed fewer N-insertions than the approximately 670-donor mean. Equally common other TCR beta chains were less clonally expanded than HLA-associated ones, a later analysis found.

Trimming removed 5 bases from V and 5 bases from J, with 15 bases in between. CDR1 SGHTA and CDR2 FQGNSA come from the germline V gene. The CDR3 sequence is 14 residues long. Healthy bone marrow donors formed the donor group. Note on this clone: The antigen is not known.

PCR primers comprised 60 Vbeta and 13 Jbeta primers. The method was immunoSEQ multiplex PCR; TCRdb's version includes in-frame clones alone and lacks a portion of them. Found here are 120,000 to 150,000 clones, 80% to 85% of them singletons; the top ten hold 2.5% to 3.5%. The receptor's source is a woman between 25 and 40 years old in good health and CMV-seronegative. The source material was PBMCs. V is TRBV7-2 and J is TRBJ2-5; TRBD1 might be the D (6 bases). The CDR3 loop is CASSMTGWGETQYF. The CDR3 region has the DNA TGTGCCAGCAGCATGACAGGTTGGGGGGAGACCCAGTACTTC.